This T cell receptor (beta chain) was sequenced during a study of control samples from healthy donors and cancer patients. Trimming took off 1 base at V and 6 bases at J, with 9 bases between the two ends. Per the germline V gene, CDR1 is SEHNR and CDR2 is FQNEAQ (reference sequence). The CDR3 has 13 residues. Clones were read by immunoSEQ multiplex PCR, and TCRdb kept only the in-frame ones, dropping some. The table has over 200,000 clones, about four fifths seen once. Sequenced sample: PBMCs. The sequence derives from a woman in her fifties or sixties with lung cancer. The chain has TRBV7-9 and TRBJ1-2; D remains unclear. In DNA form, the CDR3 reads TGTGCCAGCAGCTTAGACGCAGGACATGGCTACACCTTC. This encodes CASSLDAGHGYTF.